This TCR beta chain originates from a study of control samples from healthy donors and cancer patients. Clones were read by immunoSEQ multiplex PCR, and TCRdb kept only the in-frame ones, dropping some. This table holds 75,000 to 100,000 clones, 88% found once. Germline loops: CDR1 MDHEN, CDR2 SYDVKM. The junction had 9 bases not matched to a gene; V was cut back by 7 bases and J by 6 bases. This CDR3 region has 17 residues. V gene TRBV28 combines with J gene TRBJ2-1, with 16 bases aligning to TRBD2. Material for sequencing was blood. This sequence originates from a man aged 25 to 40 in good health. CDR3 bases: TGTGCCAGCATCAAGGGACTAGCGGGAGGGCGTCTCAATGAGCAGTTCTTC. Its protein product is CASIKGLAGGRLNEQFF.